The present T cell receptor beta chain was sequenced within a study of a mutant IDH1 vaccine in newly diagnosed glioma. Study-wide background: Treated patients, roughly 60% male and roughly 40% female, averaged approximately 40 years of age. Every participant had undergone radiotherapy, temozolomide, or both before, and most underwent both.

Findings and limits, study-wide: Overall, just under 95% of patients had vaccine-induced immune responses. Pseudoprogression appeared unlinked to shifts in leading peripheral T cell clonotypes.

The CDR3 spans 18 residues. The method was immunoSEQ multiplex PCR; TCRdb's version includes in-frame clones alone and lacks a portion of them. The table records 70,000 to 100,000 clones, over 75% of them present only once. Time point specified: baseline, week 1 (first vaccination visit). Treatment in this sample: pre-vaccination baseline after standard-of-care therapy. As for this clone: The antigen is undetermined.

The J gene is TRBJ2-3, the V gene TRBV21-1; the table's D gene call, TRBD2, was not cross checked with the DNA. TRBV21-1 is designated a pseudogene. This TCR came from a man aged 35 to 55 with glioma. Some clones in this sample may be carry-over from other donors' samples. The sample was PBMCs, taken from a glioma patient treated with radiotherapy, temozolomide or both. The CDR3 DNA reads TGTGCCAGCAGTACGGGACTAGCGGGGGCGTGGGACACAGATACGCAGTATTTT. Protein product: CASSTGLAGAWDTDTQYF.